The clone carrying this TCR beta chain was counted a few times. Its antigen is unknown. The V and J ends lost 0 bases and 5 bases respectively, with 5 bases between them. The CDR3 is made up of 13 amino acids. CDR1 LGHNA and CDR2 YNFKEQ come from the germline V gene. The data were taken from a study of T cells after yellow fever vaccination. Looking at the study overall: Where fractions had low cell numbers, libraries were prepared from them with the SMART-Seq v4 Ultra Low Input RNA kit.

TCRdb re-analysed the 5' RACE reads in MiXCR, keeping a single row per CDR3 protein. The sample shows 350,000 to 550,000 distinct CDR3 sequences, about 17% of them seen only once. Study observations and caveats: Re-detected after boosting: most primary clones, around 96% of CD4 and roughly 90% of CD8. CD4 and CD8 compartments shared a small share of clonotypes.

Sequenced here: PBMCs, sampled before the yellow fever booster vaccination. The receptor's source is a young man who received the YFV17D yellow fever vaccine. V usage is TRBV4-2 and J usage is TRBJ1-5; D is uncertain. The CDR3 reads CASSQETDQPQHF. In DNA form, the CDR3 reads TGTGCCAGCAGCCAAGAAACGGATCAGCCCCAGCATTTT.